This T cell receptor beta chain emerged from a study of blood T cell repertoires in COVID-19. Looking at the study overall: PBMCs, B-cell-depleted T cells, or T cells provided the cDNA or gDNA that made up the material.

V was trimmed by 7 bases and J by 0 bases, leaving 9 bases between them. Looked up from germline, CDR1 is SNHLY and CDR2 is FYNNEI. The CDR3 sequence is 13 residues long. Method: immunoSEQ multiplex PCR; TCRdb's copy keeps in-frame clones and lacks some. The sample yields roughly 500,000 clones, roughly 90% seen once. This clone was seen only once. Participant age was roughly 18 to 89 years, and participants resided in 24 US areas. V gene TRBV2 combines with J gene TRBJ1-1; TRBD1 is a possible D gene (6 bases). Sequenced sample: PBMCs or T cells enriched from blood (not recorded which). This TCR derives from a woman aged 40 to 50 who had recovered from COVID-19. The CDR3 region has the DNA TGTGCCAGCACGGACAGCATGAACACTGAAGCTTTCTTT. Protein sequence: CASTDSMNTEAFF.